This record looks at one TCR beta chain sequence and its context. This sample is part of a study of PD-1 blockade in classical Hodgkin lymphoma. Germline V gene data show CDR1 as GTSNPN and CDR2 as SVGIG (reference sequence). Trimming took 3 bases from V and 6 from J, leaving 8 bases between them. The CDR3 runs 12 residues. Time point here: cycle 4 day 1 (C4D1), after six to seven weeks of nivolumab. Every patient was affected by relapse after autologous stem cell transplantation, while exposure to brentuximab vedotin was not uniform. Data came from immunoSEQ multiplex PCR; TCRdb stores just in-frame clones and leaves some out. The data contain roughly 30,000 clones, around 82% of them singletons.

This chain uses TRBV30 with TRBJ1-4; no definite D call. The receptor comes from a human donor with classical Hodgkin lymphoma. The starting material was peripheral blood mononuclear cells (PBMCs), obtained before the fourth cycle of nivolumab. This chain's CDR3 is CAWRTRHEKLFF. The CDR3 DNA reads TGTGCCTGGAGGACCAGGCATGAAAAACTGTTTTTT.